This section outlines one T cell receptor beta chain sequence together with its context. What it binds is unknown. The entry originates in a study of blood T cells in healthy people across ages. With a J-beta primer mix and a sample-barcoded 5' primer, a second PCR ran 7 to 11 cycles. MiXCR, run by TCRdb on the 5' RACE reads, gives a single entry per CDR3 protein. The sample records approximately 320,000 distinct CDR3 sequences, 25% to 30% being singletons. Researchers isolated at least 6 million PBMCs per sample. Study results and limitations: Estimated diversity that came from one million T cells was considered an underestimate. Naive T cell percentage and TCR beta diversity correlated strongly.

The CDR3 spans 15 residues. The ends were cut back, 2 bases at V and 3 bases at J, with 11 bases in the middle. Germline CDR1 and CDR2: MDHEN and SYDVKM. Sequenced sample: blood. The rearrangement joins TRBV28 to TRBJ1-5; no reliable D call. The clonotype originates from a woman aged 70-85 years in good health. The CDR3 region has the DNA TGTGCCAGCAGTTTAGGAGGGAGGACCAATCAGCCCCAGCATTTT. This codes for CASSLGGRTNQPQHF.